This T cell receptor beta chain is drawn from a study of beta chain features in type 1 diabetes. Whole-study context: Regarding age, gender and cell yields, patients proved similar to healthy donors.

Reverse transcribing all isolated RNA meant expressed TCRB transcripts were sequenced. The assay was immunoSEQ multiplex PCR, and TCRdb's table has in-frame clones only and misses some. The sample holds 240,000 or so clones; about 14% are singletons and the top ten take roughly 0.019%. The study, taken as a whole, reports: TCRB CDR3 length was moderately but significantly reduced in all four CD4+ subsets of Type 1 diabetes patients. cDNA sequencing could over-represent cells with high TCR expression. Patients with type 1 diabetes showed fewer VDJ junction insertions and more deletions.

The length of the CDR3 is 15 residues. Germline CDR1 and CDR2: SGHNT and YENEEA. V lost 4 bases and J lost 0; bases outside the gene matches: 5. A note on this clone: No antigen is known for it.

Specimen: naive CD4+ T cells from blood. The V and J genes are TRBV11-3 and TRBJ2-7; TRBD1 matches 8 bases. The receptor was isolated from a man aged 30-40 years with type 1 diabetes. The DNA of the CDR3 is TGTGCCAGCAGCTCAGGACAGGGAACCTCCTACGAGCAGTACTTC. As protein: CASSSGQGTSYEQYF.